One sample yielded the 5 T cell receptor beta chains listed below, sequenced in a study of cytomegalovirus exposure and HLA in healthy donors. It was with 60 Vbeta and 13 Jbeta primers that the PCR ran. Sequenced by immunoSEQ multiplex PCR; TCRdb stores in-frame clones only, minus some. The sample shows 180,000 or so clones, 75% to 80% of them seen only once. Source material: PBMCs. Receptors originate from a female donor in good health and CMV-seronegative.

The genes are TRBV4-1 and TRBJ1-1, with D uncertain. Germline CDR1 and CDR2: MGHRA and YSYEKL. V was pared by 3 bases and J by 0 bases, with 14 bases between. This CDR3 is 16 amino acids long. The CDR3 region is CASSHLPGVMNTEAFF. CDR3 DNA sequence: TGCGCCAGCAGCCATCTTCCGGGAGTAATGAACACTGAAGCTTTCTTT.

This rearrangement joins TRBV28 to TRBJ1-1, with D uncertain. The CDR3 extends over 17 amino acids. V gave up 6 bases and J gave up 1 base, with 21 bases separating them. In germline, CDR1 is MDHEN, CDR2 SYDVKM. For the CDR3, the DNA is TGTGCCAGCAGAGTTTTCGGGGAGGGTAGAACGAACACTGAAGCTTTCTTT. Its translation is CASRVFGEGRTNTEAFF.

The CDR3 region has the DNA TGCGCCAGCAGCCTGTATAGCGGAAAAAGCACAGATACGCAGTATTTT. This sequence encodes CASSLYSGKSTDTQYF. The rearrangement joins TRBV4-3 to TRBJ2-3; maybe TRBD2 (6 bases). The V and J ends lost 4 bases and 0 bases respectively, with 14 bases between them. This CDR3 spans 16 amino acids. CDR1 and CDR2 (germline): LGHNA, YSLEER.

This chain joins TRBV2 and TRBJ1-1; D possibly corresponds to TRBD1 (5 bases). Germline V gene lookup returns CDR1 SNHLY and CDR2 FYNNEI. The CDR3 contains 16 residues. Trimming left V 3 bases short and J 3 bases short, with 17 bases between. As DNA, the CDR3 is TGTGCCAGCAGTGATTTCCGGGGACTCGGGGACACTGAAGCTTTCTTT. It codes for CASSDFRGLGDTEAFF. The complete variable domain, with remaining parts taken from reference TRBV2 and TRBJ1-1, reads EPEVTQTPSHQVTQMGQEVILRCVPISNHLYFYWYRQILGQKVEFLVSFYNNEISEKSEIFDDQFSVERPDGSNFTLKIRSTKLEDSAMYFCASSDFRGLGDTEAFFGQGTRLTVV.

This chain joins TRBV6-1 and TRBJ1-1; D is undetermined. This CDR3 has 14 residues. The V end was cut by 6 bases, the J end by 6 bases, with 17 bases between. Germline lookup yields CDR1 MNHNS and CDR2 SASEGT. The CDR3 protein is CASRDGGEIPEAFF. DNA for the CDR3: TGTGCCAGCAGGGACGGTGGGGAGATCCCTGAAGCTTTCTTT.